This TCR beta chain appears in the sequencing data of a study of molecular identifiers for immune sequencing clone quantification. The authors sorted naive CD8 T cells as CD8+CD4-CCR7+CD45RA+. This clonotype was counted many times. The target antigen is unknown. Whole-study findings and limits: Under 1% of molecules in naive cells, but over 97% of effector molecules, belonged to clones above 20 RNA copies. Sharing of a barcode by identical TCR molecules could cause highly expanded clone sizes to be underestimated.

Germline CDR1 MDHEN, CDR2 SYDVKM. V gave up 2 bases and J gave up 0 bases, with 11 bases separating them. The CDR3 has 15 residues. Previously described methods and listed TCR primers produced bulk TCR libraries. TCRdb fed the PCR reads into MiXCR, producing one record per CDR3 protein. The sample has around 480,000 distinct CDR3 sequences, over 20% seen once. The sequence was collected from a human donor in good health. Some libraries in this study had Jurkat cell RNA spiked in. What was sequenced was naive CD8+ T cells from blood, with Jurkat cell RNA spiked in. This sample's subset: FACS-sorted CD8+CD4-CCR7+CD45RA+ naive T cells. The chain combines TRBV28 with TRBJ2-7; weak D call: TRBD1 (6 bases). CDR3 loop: CASSLRGHLSYEQYF. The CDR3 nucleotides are TGTGCCAGCAGTTTAAGGGGACACCTCTCCTACGAGCAGTACTTC.